This T cell receptor (beta chain) was recovered during a study of blood T cell repertoires in COVID-19. For the study at large: There were acute and convalescent COVID-19 samples, and they came from the United States, Italy and Spain. Sources were T cells, B-cell-depleted T cells, or PBMCs; the material itself was cDNA or gDNA.

Methods used by the authors: Estimation of nucleated cell counts relied on the amplification of reference gene primers. The data were produced by immunoSEQ multiplex PCR, yet TCRdb's version contains in-frame clones alone and is incomplete. Clone size and V and J calls were adopted from that table, with D and trimming inferred from the DNA. The data hold tens of thousands of clones, with 85% observed a single time. CDR1 is MNHNY, CDR2 SVGAGI, per germline (reference sequence). The CDR3 spans 15 residues. J was trimmed by 0 bases and V by 8 bases; bases with no gene match: 9. The chain uses TRBV6-6 and TRBJ2-7, with TRBD2 identical over 8 bases. This TCR came from a human donor in a cohort sampled during active COVID-19. Sequenced: peripheral blood. The chain's CDR3 is CASSKAGESSYEQYF. The CDR3 coding sequence is TGTGCCAGCTCAAAAGCGGGAGAGAGCTCCTACGAGCAGTACTTC.